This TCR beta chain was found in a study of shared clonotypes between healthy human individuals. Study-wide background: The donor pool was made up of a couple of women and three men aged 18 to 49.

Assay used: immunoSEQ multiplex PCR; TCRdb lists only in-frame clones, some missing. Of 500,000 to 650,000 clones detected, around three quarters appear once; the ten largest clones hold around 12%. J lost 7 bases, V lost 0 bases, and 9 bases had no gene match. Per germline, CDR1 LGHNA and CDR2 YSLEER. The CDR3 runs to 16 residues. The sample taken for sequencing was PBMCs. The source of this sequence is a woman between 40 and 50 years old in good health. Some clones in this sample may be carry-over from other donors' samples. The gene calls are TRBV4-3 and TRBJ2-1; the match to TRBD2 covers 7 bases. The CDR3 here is CASSQDPTAGWNEQFF. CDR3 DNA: TGCGCCAGCAGCCAAGATCCCACAGCGGGATGGAATGAGCAGTTCTTC.